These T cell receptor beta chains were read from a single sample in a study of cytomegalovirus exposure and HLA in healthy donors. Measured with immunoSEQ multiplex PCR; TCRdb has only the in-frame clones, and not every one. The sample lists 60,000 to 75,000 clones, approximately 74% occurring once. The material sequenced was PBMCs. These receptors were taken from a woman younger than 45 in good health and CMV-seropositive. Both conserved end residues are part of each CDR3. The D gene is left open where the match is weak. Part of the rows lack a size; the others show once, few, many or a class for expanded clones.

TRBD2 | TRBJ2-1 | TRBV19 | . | TGTGCCAGTAGTACGGGACTAGTCGCTGAGCAGTTCTTC | CASSTGLVAEQFF
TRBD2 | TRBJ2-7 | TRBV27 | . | TGTGCCAGCAGTTTTACGGCGGGAGAACTCTACGAGCAGTACTTC | CASSFTAGELYEQYF
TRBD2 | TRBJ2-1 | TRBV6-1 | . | TGTGCCAGCAGTGAACCCGGACTAGCGGGAGGAACCTCCTACAATGAGCAGTTCTTC | CASSEPGLAGGTSYNEQFF
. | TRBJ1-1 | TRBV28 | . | TGTGCCAGCAGTCCCAGTGATCCTACTGAAGCTTTCTTT | CASSPSDPTEAFF
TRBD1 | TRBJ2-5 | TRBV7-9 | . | TGTGCCAGCAGCCGGACAGGGGGAAAGGAGACCCAGTACTTC | CASSRTGGKETQYF
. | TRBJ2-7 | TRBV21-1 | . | TGTGCCAGCAGCTGGGGGGAAACCTACGAGCAGTACTTC | CASSWGETYEQYF
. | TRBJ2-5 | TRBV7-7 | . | TGTGCCAGTGGCAGGGTGCGAGAGACCCAGTACTTC | CASGRVRETQYF
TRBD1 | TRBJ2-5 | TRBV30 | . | TGTGCCTGGACCGGGACAGGGTATTCTCAGTACCAAGAGACCCAGTACTTC | CAWTGTGYSQYQETQYF
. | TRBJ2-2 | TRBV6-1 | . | TGTGCCAGCAACATCGACGGGACTGGCTTTAGGGAGCTGTTTTTT | CASNIDGTGFRELFF
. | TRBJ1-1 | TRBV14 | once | TGTGCCAGCAACACCAGGGGCATGAACACTGAAGCTTTCTTT | CASNTRGMNTEAFF
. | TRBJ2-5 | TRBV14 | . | TGTGCCAGCAGCAACTGGGGGGGACATCTCCAAGAGACCCAGTACTTC | CASSNWGGHLQETQYF
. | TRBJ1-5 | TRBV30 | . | TGTGCCTGGAGTCGAGGGGGGGATCAGCCCCAGCATTTT | CAWSRGGDQPQHF
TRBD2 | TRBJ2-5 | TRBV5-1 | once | TGCGCCAGCAGCCCGGGACTAGCGGGAGCAGTTACCCAGTACTTC | CASSPGLAGAVTQYF
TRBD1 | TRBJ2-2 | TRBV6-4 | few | TGTGCCAGCAGTCAAATATCGGGACAGGGAGCCGGGGAGCTGTTTTTT | CASSQISGQGAGELFF
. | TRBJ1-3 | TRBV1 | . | TGCACCAGCAGCCAAGATCTAGATGGGAGAACTGGAAACACCATATATTTT | CTSSQDLDGRTGNTIYF
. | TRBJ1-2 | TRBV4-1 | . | TGCGCCAGCAGCCAAGATCAGGGGAATAGCTATGGCTACACCTTC | CASSQDQGNSYGYTF
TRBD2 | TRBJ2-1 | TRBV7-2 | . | TGTGCCAGCAGCTTCGTAGCGGGAGAGGGAAATGAGCAGTTCTTC | CASSFVAGEGNEQFF
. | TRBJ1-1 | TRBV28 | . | TGTGCCAGCAGACTGGTGACTGAAGCTTTCTTT | CASRLVTEAFF
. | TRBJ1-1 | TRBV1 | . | TGCACCAGCAGCCAATATAGGACAGATTGCCCTGAAGCTTTCTTT | CTSSQYRTDCPEAFF
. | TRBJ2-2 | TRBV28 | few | TGTGCCAGCAGTCGGCCGGGGGAAGGGACCGGGGAGCTGTTTTTT | CASSRPGEGTGELFF
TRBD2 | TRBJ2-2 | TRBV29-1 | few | TGCAGCGTTCTAGCGGGAGGCTACACCGGGGAGCTGTTTTTT | CSVLAGGYTGELFF
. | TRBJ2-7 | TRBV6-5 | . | TGTGCCAGCAGTTACAGTGAAAGGGGGTACGAGCAGTACTTC | CASSYSERGYEQYF
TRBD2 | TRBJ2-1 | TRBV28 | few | TGTGCCAGCAGTTTGTATAGCGGGAGGGCCGGGCATGAGCAGTTCTTC | CASSLYSGRAGHEQFF
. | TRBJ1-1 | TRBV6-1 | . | TGTGCCAGCGGGGGGACGGGCAAAGCTTTCTTT | CASGGTGKAFF
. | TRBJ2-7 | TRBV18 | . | TGTGCCAGCTCACCAGGCAGGGTTTTAGGCGAGCAGTACTTC | CASSPGRVLGEQYF
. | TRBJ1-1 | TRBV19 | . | TGTGCCAGTAGAAGGGCAGGAGGTACTGAAGCTTTCTTT | CASRRAGGTEAFF
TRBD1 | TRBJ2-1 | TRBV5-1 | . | TGCGCCAGCAGCTTGGAGGGACAGGGTGGGTACAATGAGCAGTTCTTC | CASSLEGQGGYNEQFF
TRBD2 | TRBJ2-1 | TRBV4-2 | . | TGTGCCAGCAGCCAAGAAGGCGGGAGTGGTAATGAGCAGTTCTTC | CASSQEGGSGNEQFF
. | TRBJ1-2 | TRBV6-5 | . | TGTGCCAGCAGTTCCCCAGGGATGTGGTATGGCTACACCTTC | CASSSPGMWYGYTF
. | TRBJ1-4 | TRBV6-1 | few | TGTGCCAGTGACAGATCAACTAATGAAAAACTGTTTTTT | CASDRSTNEKLFF
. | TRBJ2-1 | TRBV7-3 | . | TGTGCCAGCAGCCCTACGGGTCTCTCCTACAATGAGCAGTTCTTC | CASSPTGLSYNEQFF
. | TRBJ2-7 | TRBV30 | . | TGTGCCTGGAGTGTAAATGCGGGTTTATCCTACGAGCAGTACTTC | CAWSVNAGLSYEQYF
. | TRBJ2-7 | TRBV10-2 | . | TGCGCCAGCAGTTCGACCCGGGGATTCTACGAGCAGTACTTC | CASSSTRGFYEQYF
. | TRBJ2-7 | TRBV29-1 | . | TGCAGCGTTTGGGGGGTTGAGCAGTACTTC | CSVWGVEQYF
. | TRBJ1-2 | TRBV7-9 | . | TGTGCCAGCAGCCCCGGACAGCAAAATTATGGCTACACCTTC | CASSPGQQNYGYTF
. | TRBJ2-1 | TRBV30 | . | TGTGCCTGGAGTGTACTCGGGATACGGCAGTTCTTC | CAWSVLGIRQFF
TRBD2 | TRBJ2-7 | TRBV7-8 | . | TGTGCCAGCAGCTTAGGGACTAGCGCGGGGTATTACGAGCAGTACTTC | CASSLGTSAGYYEQYF
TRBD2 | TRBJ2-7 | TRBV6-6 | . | TGTGCCAGCAGTTTGGGTAGCGGGAGGCCGTACGAGCAGTACTTC | CASSLGSGRPYEQYF
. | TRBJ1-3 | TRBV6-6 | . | TGTGCCAGCAGCCAAGGGGCCATATATTTT | CASSQGAIYF
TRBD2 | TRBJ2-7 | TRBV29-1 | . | TGCAGCGTTGGCCAACTAGCGGGAGAGGATGAGCAGTACTTC | CSVGQLAGEDEQYF
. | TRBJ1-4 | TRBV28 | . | TGTGCCAGCAGGTCCGGGACACTTAATGAAAAACTGTTTTTT | CASRSGTLNEKLFF